The rows below give T cell receptor beta chains drawn from one sample of a study of T cell responses to AZD1222 COVID-19 vaccine. Some clones are missing from TCRdb's copy, which holds only in-frame ones; the method was immunoSEQ multiplex PCR. Here the sample spans 150,000 to 200,000 clones, around nine tenths being singletons. The source material was peripheral blood, sampled on day 0 of AZD1222 vaccination. The receptors derive from an adult in good health. Each CDR3 is given with its conserved first and last residue. D genes are given only for firm matches. Size is stated for part of the rows, as once, few or many counts, or as a class when the clone is expanded.

>once|15|TRBJ2-2|TRBV6-5|TRBD2
TGTGCCAGCAGTCCTAGGACTAGCGGGGGCGGGGAGCTGTTTTTT
CASSPRTSGGGELFF
>once|15|TRBJ2-2|TRBV6-5|TRBD2
TGTGCCAGCAGTCCCTCGAGCGGGGACACCGGGGAGCTGTTTTTT
CASSPSSGDTGELFF
>-|14|TRBJ2-7|TRBV11-2|TRBD1
TGTGCCAGCAGCCTGGGACAGGGCCCCTACGAGCAGTACTTC
CASSLGQGPYEQYF
>many|15|TRBJ2-7|TRBV11-2|TRBD1
TGTGCCAGCAGCTTAGGACCCGAGGGGGCCAACGAGCAGTACTTC
CASSLGPEGANEQYF
>-|14|TRBJ1-1|TRBV10-3|-
TGTGCCATCAGTGAAGGTAGAATGAACACTGAAGCTTTCTTT
CAISEGRMNTEAFF
>-|10|TRBJ2-1|TRBV20-1|-
TGCAGTGCCAACGACAATGAGCAGTTCTTC
CSANDNEQFF
>once|14|TRBJ1-2|TRBV27|TRBD1
TGTGCCAGCAGTTTAGGGCAGGGGGACTATGGCTACACCTTC
CASSLGQGDYGYTF
>-|12|TRBJ2-1|TRBV6-6|-
TGTGCCAGCGGCCCAGGGCCCGGTGAGCAGTTCTTC
CASGPGPGEQFF
>-|16|TRBJ2-2|TRBV7-6|-
TGTGCCAGCAGCTTTGTAGCCGGCGAGGACACCGGGGAGCTGTTTTTT
CASSFVAGEDTGELFF
>-|13|TRBJ2-5|TRBV6-6|TRBD1
TGTGCCAGCAGGCCAGGGGGCATGGAGACCCAGTACTTC
CASRPGGMETQYF
>-|16|TRBJ1-3|TRBV30|-
TGTGCCTGGGCCCCCTCCTCCTTAACAGCTGGAAACACCATATATTTT
CAWAPSSLTAGNTIYF
>-|12|TRBJ2-5|TRBV11-2|-
TGTGCCAGCAGCTTAGATTCGGAGACCCAGTACTTC
CASSLDSETQYF
>-|17|TRBJ2-2|TRBV2|TRBD2
TGTGCCAGGGGACTAGCGAATCCCCTCCCGAACACCGGGGAGCTGTTTTTT
CARGLANPLPNTGELFF
>-|12|TRBJ1-2|TRBV29-1|-
TGCAGCGTTGAGACTTCCGGCTATGGCTACACCTTC
CSVETSGYGYTF
>-|15|TRBJ2-3|TRBV11-2|TRBD2
TGTGCCAGCAGCTTAGCGGGAGGGCGCACAGATACGCAGTATTTT
CASSLAGGRTDTQYF
>-|17|TRBJ1-1|TRBV3-1/TRBV3-2|TRBD1
TGTGCCAGCAGCCGAAATAGGGGGACAGGGGGTTCCACTGAAGCTTTCTTT
CASSRNRGTGGSTEAFF
>-|12|TRBJ1-1|TRBV29-1|TRBD1
TGCAGCGGGTTACAGGGGGGTGGTGAAGCTTTCTTT
CSGLQGGGEAFF
>-|18|TRBJ1-1|TRBV19|-
TGTGCCAGTAGTATTGGGCACGGGACTTCACAGTGGAACACTGAAGCTTTCTTT
CASSIGHGTSQWNTEAFF
>-|17|TRBJ2-1|TRBV5-1|TRBD2
TGCGCCAGCAGCTTGGCCATCGCGGGACTAGCGAACCATGAGCAGTTCTTC
CASSLAIAGLANHEQFF
>-|15|TRBJ2-7|TRBV6-2/TRBV6-3|TRBD2
TGTGCCAGCAGTTACTCGGCTAGCGGAGCTTACGAGCAGTACTTC
CASSYSASGAYEQYF
>-|17|TRBJ1-2|TRBV5-4|TRBD1
TGTGCCAGCAATACCCGGGACAGGGTTCGCAGCAACTATGGCTACACCTTC
CASNTRDRVRSNYGYTF
>-|14|TRBJ1-1|TRBV7-8|-
TGTGCCAGCAGAAGGGACGCAATGAACACTGAAGCTTTCTTT
CASRRDAMNTEAFF
>once|20|TRBJ2-1|TRBV2|TRBD2
TGTGCCAGCAGGGGCGGGGAGGGGACGGGCCCCGGTCGTGAGTACAATGAGCAGTTCTTC
CASRGGEGTGPGREYNEQFF
>-|16|TRBJ1-4|TRBV9|-
TGTGCCAGCAGCGTAGGTGGAGGGGTCTCGGGTGAAAAACTGTTTTTT
CASSVGGGVSGEKLFF
>-|17|TRBJ2-7|TRBV7-2|-
TGTGCCAGCAGCCCAAGGGGTTCGGGGGAATTTGGGTACGAGCAGTACTTC
CASSPRGSGEFGYEQYF
>-|17|TRBJ1-5|TRBV21-1|-
TGTGCCAGCAGCGACCCGGGGGATTCCAATAGCAATCAGCCCCAGCATTTT
CASSDPGDSNSNQPQHF
>-|15|TRBJ2-1|TRBV19|TRBD1
TGTGCCAGTAGTATGACAGGGGGCATCTACAATGAGCAGTTCTTC
CASSMTGGIYNEQFF
>-|16|TRBJ2-2|TRBV15|TRBD2
TGTGCCACCAGCAGAGATTTCGGGACTAGCGGCGGGGAGCTGTTTTTT
CATSRDFGTSGGELFF
>-|16|TRBJ2-2|TRBV18|TRBD2
TGTGCCAGCTCACCAAGTAGCGGGAGCAGAACCGGGGAGCTGTTTTTT
CASSPSSGSRTGELFF
>-|15|TRBJ1-2|TRBV3-1/TRBV3-2|TRBD1
TGTGCCAGCAGGTCCGGAGGACAGGAGAACTATGGCTACACCTTC
CASRSGGQENYGYTF
>-|14|TRBJ1-1|TRBV7-9|TRBD1
TGTGCCAGCAGTTCACGCGCAGGGGGCTCTGAAGCTTTCTTT
CASSSRAGGSEAFF
>-|14|TRBJ2-1|TRBV6-5|TRBD2
TGTGCCAGCAGGGAGAGCGGGGCCGTTAATGAGCAGTTCTTC
CASRESGAVNEQFF
>-|16|TRBJ2-3|TRBV24-1|TRBD2
TGTGCCACCAGTGATCGGACTAGCGGAAGCACAGATACGCAGTATTTT
CATSDRTSGSTDTQYF
>-|15|TRBJ2-5|TRBV4-1|TRBD1
TGCGCCAGCAGCCAAGGACAGGGTTTGGGAGAGACCCAGTACTTC
CASSQGQGLGETQYF
>-|17|TRBJ1-1|TRBV5-1|-
TGCGCCAGCAGCTTCCGGACGGTTGGTAGTGAGAACACTGAAGCTTTCTTT
CASSFRTVGSENTEAFF
>-|21|TRBJ2-1|TRBV2|TRBD2
TGTGCCAGCAGTGAGGGATGGGGGCTAGCGGGAGGGAGAAGCTCCTACAATGAGCAGTTCTTC
CASSEGWGLAGGRSSYNEQFF
>once|13|TRBJ2-7|TRBV5-4|-
TGTGCCAGCAGCCGAGAAGCAGACTACGAGCAGTACTTC
CASSREADYEQYF
>once|14|TRBJ1-1|TRBV19|TRBD1
TGTGCCAGTAACCTCAGGGGGCAGGGCACTGAAGCTTTCTTT
CASNLRGQGTEAFF
>-|13|TRBJ1-2|TRBV3-1/TRBV3-2|-
TGTGCCAGCAGCCCCGCGAGGGCGTGGGGCTACACCTTC
CASSPARAWGYTF
>-|12|TRBJ1-2|TRBV7-2|-
TGTGCCAGCAGCTCCCGAGTGTATGGCTACACCTTC
CASSSRVYGYTF
>-|14|TRBJ1-1|TRBV6-5|-
TGTGCCAGCAGTCTACAGGGAGGAGAGACTGAAGCTTTCTTT
CASSLQGGETEAFF
>-|14|TRBJ2-7|TRBV6-5|TRBD1
TGTGCCAGCAGTTACAGAGGGACAGTCTACGAGCAGTACTTC
CASSYRGTVYEQYF
>-|13|TRBJ2-1|TRBV10-2|-
TGCGCCAGTTCACCGACCTCCTACAATGAGCAGTTCTTC
CASSPTSYNEQFF
>-|15|TRBJ1-4|TRBV5-4|-
TGTGCCAGCAGCTTGGAGGGGGGCGGAAATGAAAAACTGTTTTTT
CASSLEGGGNEKLFF
>-|15|TRBJ2-2|TRBV11-3|-
TGTGCCAGCAGCCCGCGGGACGCATCTGAGGGGGAGCTGTTTTTT
CASSPRDASEGELFF
>-|14|TRBJ2-1|TRBV18|-
TGTGCCAGCTCGACTAGACTAGGGCACAATGAGCAGTTCTTC
CASSTRLGHNEQFF
>-|13|TRBJ2-3|TRBV9|TRBD1
TGTGCCAGCAGGGGACAGGAGGTAGATACGCAGTATTTT
CASRGQEVDTQYF
>-|14|TRBJ1-1|TRBV5-8|-
TGTGCCAGCAGCTTGACCGGGTACTCGCCTGAAGCTTTCTTT
CASSLTGYSPEAFF
>-|12|TRBJ2-7|TRBV29-1|-
TGCAGCGTTCTTTCAGGGTCCTACGAGCAGTACTTC
CSVLSGSYEQYF
>-|14|TRBJ2-1|TRBV7-2|-
TGTGCCAGCAGCTCGGACTCCTCGTACAATGAGCAGTTCTTC
CASSSDSSYNEQFF
>-|14|TRBJ2-1|TRBV7-7|TRBD1
TGTGCCAGCAGCGCCCGGGACAGGGGCTATGAGCAGTTCTTC
CASSARDRGYEQFF
>once|13|TRBJ1-2|TRBV19|-
TGTGCCAGTAGGACAGTTTCCAACTATGGCTACACCTTC
CASRTVSNYGYTF
>once|12|TRBJ2-7|TRBV10-3|-
TGTGCCATCCGCGCAAGCTCCTACGAGCAGTACTTC
CAIRASSYEQYF
>-|12|TRBJ2-3|TRBV5-4|-
TGTGCCAGCAGCACGGACTCGGATACGCAGTATTTT
CASSTDSDTQYF
>-|15|TRBJ1-1|TRBV5-1|-
TGCGCCAGCAGCTTGACGGGACCGCTGAACACTGAAGCTTTCTTT
CASSLTGPLNTEAFF
>-|16|TRBJ1-2|TRBV6-5|TRBD1
TGTGCCAGCAGTTACTCACCGGGACAGGGGGTGGCTGGCTACACCTTC
CASSYSPGQGVAGYTF
>-|14|TRBJ2-5|TRBV19|TRBD1
TGTGCCAGTAGTATGGGACAGGGGCAAGAGACCCAGTACTTC
CASSMGQGQETQYF
>-|17|TRBJ1-2|TRBV7-9|TRBD1
TGTGCCAGCAGCTTATCACCCACAGGGGGGAAGGAGGGTGGCTACACCTTC
CASSLSPTGGKEGGYTF